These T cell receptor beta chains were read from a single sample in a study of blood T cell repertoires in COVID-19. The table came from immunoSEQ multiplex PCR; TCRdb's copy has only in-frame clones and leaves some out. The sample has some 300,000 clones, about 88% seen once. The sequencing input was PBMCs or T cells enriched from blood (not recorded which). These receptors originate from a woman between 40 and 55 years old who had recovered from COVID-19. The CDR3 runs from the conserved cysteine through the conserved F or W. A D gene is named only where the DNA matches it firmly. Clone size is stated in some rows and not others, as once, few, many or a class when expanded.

CDR3nt: TGTGCCAGCGAAGCGGGGACGACCTACAATGAGCAGTTCTTC
CDR3aa: CASEAGTTYNEQFF
j_gene: TRBJ2-1
abundance: NA
v_gene: TRBV10-3
d_gene: TRBD2

CDR3nt: TGTGCCAGCAGTTTATCTACTAGCCCGGATGAGCAGTTCTTC
CDR3aa: CASSLSTSPDEQFF
j_gene: TRBJ2-1
abundance: NA
v_gene: TRBV27
d_gene: NA

CDR3nt: TGTGCCACCGCCAGGGGGTCCGCTCTCTCTGGGGCCAACGTCCTGACTTTC
CDR3aa: CATARGSALSGANVLTF
j_gene: TRBJ2-6
abundance: NA
v_gene: TRBV24-1
d_gene: TRBD1

CDR3nt: TGTGCCAGCAGTTATTACAGGGACAATCAGCCCCAGCATTTT
CDR3aa: CASSYYRDNQPQHF
j_gene: TRBJ1-5
abundance: NA
v_gene: TRBV6-2/TRBV6-3
d_gene: NA

CDR3nt: TGTGCCAGCAGCGAACAAACTAGCGGGCTAGAGACCCAGTACTTC
CDR3aa: CASSEQTSGLETQYF
j_gene: TRBJ2-5
abundance: NA
v_gene: TRBV9
d_gene: TRBD2

CDR3nt: TGTGCCAGCAGCGTAGTAGGACAGGGAGGTGGAAACACCATATATTTT
CDR3aa: CASSVVGQGGGNTIYF
j_gene: TRBJ1-3
abundance: NA
v_gene: TRBV9
d_gene: TRBD1

CDR3nt: TGCAGCGTTGAGGGGGGACCCGGGGAGCTGTTTTTT
CDR3aa: CSVEGGPGELFF
j_gene: TRBJ2-2
abundance: NA
v_gene: TRBV29-1
d_gene: NA

CDR3nt: TGTGCCAGCAGCAAATGGGACAGGGACGAGCAGTACTTC
CDR3aa: CASSKWDRDEQYF
j_gene: TRBJ2-7
abundance: NA
v_gene: TRBV7-9
d_gene: TRBD1

CDR3nt: TGTGCCATCAGTGTCGGTCTAGCGGGGGCTAAAGATACGCAGTATTTT
CDR3aa: CAISVGLAGAKDTQYF
j_gene: TRBJ2-3
abundance: once
v_gene: TRBV10-3
d_gene: TRBD2

CDR3nt: TGTGCCAGCAGCCAAGGACTAGCGGGCCCGAGTCCAGGTACGCAGTATTTT
CDR3aa: CASSQGLAGPSPGTQYF
j_gene: TRBJ2-3
abundance: NA
v_gene: TRBV4-2
d_gene: TRBD2

CDR3nt: TGTGCCAGCAGTGAAGAGGGGACTAGCGGGATCCCATCCAAAAACATTCAGTACTTC
CDR3aa: CASSEEGTSGIPSKNIQYF
j_gene: TRBJ2-4
abundance: NA
v_gene: TRBV6-1
d_gene: TRBD2

CDR3nt: TGTGCCAGCAGCAGTGGACTAGCGGGGAATAGCGAGCAGTACTTC
CDR3aa: CASSSGLAGNSEQYF
j_gene: TRBJ2-7
abundance: NA
v_gene: TRBV6-5
d_gene: TRBD2

CDR3nt: TGTGCCAGCAGTGTTGAGGGGGCTGGAAACACCATATATTTT
CDR3aa: CASSVEGAGNTIYF
j_gene: TRBJ1-3
abundance: NA
v_gene: TRBV2
d_gene: NA

CDR3nt: TGCAGCGTTGAAGACCGGGGGGGGTACAATCAGCCCCAGCATTTT
CDR3aa: CSVEDRGGYNQPQHF
j_gene: TRBJ1-5
abundance: NA
v_gene: TRBV29-1
d_gene: NA

CDR3nt: TGTGCCAGCAGCCAAACCAGGGTAAACACTGAAGCTTTCTTT
CDR3aa: CASSQTRVNTEAFF
j_gene: TRBJ1-1
abundance: NA
v_gene: TRBV3-1/TRBV3-2
d_gene: NA

CDR3nt: TGTGCCAGCAGTTACTCGGACAGTCTATTTGAGCAGTTCTTC
CDR3aa: CASSYSDSLFEQFF
j_gene: TRBJ2-1
abundance: NA
v_gene: TRBV6-2/TRBV6-3
d_gene: NA

CDR3nt: TGTGCCAGCAGTAAGCAACAGGACTCTGGAAACACCATATATTTT
CDR3aa: CASSKQQDSGNTIYF
j_gene: TRBJ1-3
abundance: NA
v_gene: TRBV6-6
d_gene: NA

CDR3nt: TGTGCCAGCAGCTTAGGTGCGAGCTCCTACGAGCAGTACTTC
CDR3aa: CASSLGASSYEQYF
j_gene: TRBJ2-7
abundance: NA
v_gene: TRBV7-9
d_gene: NA

CDR3nt: TGTGCCAGCAGTTCCCCGGGGAGGGCCTATGGCTACACCTTC
CDR3aa: CASSSPGRAYGYTF
j_gene: TRBJ1-2
abundance: NA
v_gene: TRBV28
d_gene: NA

CDR3nt: TGTGCCAGCAGTTCTCACTTAATATACGAGCAGTACTTC
CDR3aa: CASSSHLIYEQYF
j_gene: TRBJ2-7
abundance: NA
v_gene: TRBV12-3/TRBV12-4
d_gene: NA

CDR3nt: TGTGCCAGCAGTCTTGAAAACATTCAGTACTTC
CDR3aa: CASSLENIQYF
j_gene: TRBJ2-4
abundance: NA
v_gene: TRBV6-5
d_gene: NA

CDR3nt: TGCGCCAGCAGCTCGGCCAGGTGGGGCAGTAATGAAAAACTGTTTTTT
CDR3aa: CASSSARWGSNEKLFF
j_gene: TRBJ1-4
abundance: NA
v_gene: TRBV5-1
d_gene: NA

CDR3nt: TGTGCCAGCTCACCTCAGGATAGCAATCAGCCCCAGCATTTT
CDR3aa: CASSPQDSNQPQHF
j_gene: TRBJ1-5
abundance: NA
v_gene: TRBV18
d_gene: NA

CDR3nt: TGTGCCAGCAGCCTCCAGGCTAGCGGGCTCTACGAGCAGTACTTC
CDR3aa: CASSLQASGLYEQYF
j_gene: TRBJ2-7
abundance: NA
v_gene: TRBV7-2
d_gene: TRBD2

CDR3nt: TGTGCCAGTAGGAGTCTAGCGGGAGAGACAGATACGCAGTATTTT
CDR3aa: CASRSLAGETDTQYF
j_gene: TRBJ2-3
abundance: NA
v_gene: TRBV19
d_gene: TRBD2

CDR3nt: TGTGCCAGCAGCCCAAGACTAGAGAGGCAGACCCAGTACTTC
CDR3aa: CASSPRLERQTQYF
j_gene: TRBJ2-5
abundance: few
v_gene: TRBV16
d_gene: NA

CDR3nt: TGTGCCAGCAGCTGGACTAGCGGGGACTACAATGAGCAGTTCTTC
CDR3aa: CASSWTSGDYNEQFF
j_gene: TRBJ2-1
abundance: NA
v_gene: TRBV6-5
d_gene: TRBD2

CDR3nt: TGTGCCAGCAGCTTAGATTTGGGACAGTACTCCTACGAGCAGTACTTC
CDR3aa: CASSLDLGQYSYEQYF
j_gene: TRBJ2-7
abundance: once
v_gene: TRBV7-9
d_gene: TRBD1

CDR3nt: TGTGCCAGCAGCCGAAGAGCGGGTGGGGGGAACACTGAAGCTTTCTTT
CDR3aa: CASSRRAGGGNTEAFF
j_gene: TRBJ1-1
abundance: NA
v_gene: TRBV3-1/TRBV3-2
d_gene: NA

CDR3nt: TGTGCCAGCAGCTTAATCCCACGGAGCACAGATACGCAGTATTTT
CDR3aa: CASSLIPRSTDTQYF
j_gene: TRBJ2-3
abundance: NA
v_gene: TRBV7-4
d_gene: NA

CDR3nt: TGTGCCAGCAGTTCCTTTTCAACCGCCGGGACTAGCGGACCGTACCTAATCTACAATGAGCAGTTCTTC
CDR3aa: CASSSFSTAGTSGPYLIYNEQFF
j_gene: TRBJ2-1
abundance: NA
v_gene: TRBV27
d_gene: TRBD2

CDR3nt: TGTGCCAGCAGCTCGGACAGGACCTATGGCTACACCTTC
CDR3aa: CASSSDRTYGYTF
j_gene: TRBJ1-2
abundance: NA
v_gene: TRBV5-8
d_gene: TRBD1

CDR3nt: TGTGCCAGCAGCTTAGAGGGGACAGCAGGGGGCTTCAAAAACATTCAGTACTTC
CDR3aa: CASSLEGTAGGFKNIQYF
j_gene: TRBJ2-4
abundance: few
v_gene: TRBV11-3
d_gene: TRBD1

CDR3nt: TGTGCCTGGAGTGCCCCCCGGGAGGAAAAACTGTTTTTT
CDR3aa: CAWSAPREEKLFF
j_gene: TRBJ1-4
abundance: NA
v_gene: TRBV30
d_gene: NA

CDR3nt: TGTGCCAGCAGCCAACGTCCAGGGGGCCCGGATACGCAGTATTTT
CDR3aa: CASSQRPGGPDTQYF
j_gene: TRBJ2-3
abundance: NA
v_gene: TRBV3-1/TRBV3-2
d_gene: TRBD1

CDR3nt: TGTGCCAGCAGACGACAGGGGCCGGATTCCTACGCAATCGGTGAGCAGTTCTTC
CDR3aa: CASRRQGPDSYAIGEQFF
j_gene: TRBJ2-1
abundance: NA
v_gene: TRBV2
d_gene: TRBD1

CDR3nt: TGTGCCAGCAGCCCTCGAGTGCGCGGAGATACGCAGTATTTT
CDR3aa: CASSPRVRGDTQYF
j_gene: TRBJ2-3
abundance: NA
v_gene: TRBV5-4
d_gene: NA

CDR3nt: TGTGCCAGCAGCCTGGGGGGGGGTTCCCCATTCGACGAGCAGTACTTC
CDR3aa: CASSLGGGSPFDEQYF
j_gene: TRBJ2-7
abundance: NA
v_gene: TRBV7-2
d_gene: TRBD2

CDR3nt: TGTGCCAGCAGTCTCACCGGGACAGGAAGAAATTCACCCCTCCACTTT
CDR3aa: CASSLTGTGRNSPLHF
j_gene: TRBJ1-6
abundance: NA
v_gene: TRBV28
d_gene: TRBD1

CDR3nt: TGTGCCACGGGCGGGACAGGGGGCGTTACGCAGTATTTT
CDR3aa: CATGGTGGVTQYF
j_gene: TRBJ2-3
abundance: NA
v_gene: TRBV19
d_gene: TRBD1

CDR3nt: TGTGCCAGCAGTGCCTACAGGGGGAACTATGGCTACACCTTC
CDR3aa: CASSAYRGNYGYTF
j_gene: TRBJ1-2
abundance: NA
v_gene: TRBV25-1
d_gene: TRBD1

CDR3nt: TGTGCCATCAGTACACGGACAGAGAACTATGGCTACACCTTC
CDR3aa: CAISTRTENYGYTF
j_gene: TRBJ1-2
abundance: NA
v_gene: TRBV10-3
d_gene: NA

CDR3nt: TGTGCCAGCAGTGGAGGACAGGGGAATCAGCCCCAGCATTTT
CDR3aa: CASSGGQGNQPQHF
j_gene: TRBJ1-5
abundance: NA
v_gene: TRBV2
d_gene: TRBD1

CDR3nt: TGCGCCAGCAGCTCATCTCGACAGTCCCTCAATGAGCAGTTCTTC
CDR3aa: CASSSSRQSLNEQFF
j_gene: TRBJ2-1
abundance: NA
v_gene: TRBV5-1
d_gene: NA

CDR3nt: TGTGCCAGCCACTCCTACAATGAGCAGTTCTTC
CDR3aa: CASHSYNEQFF
j_gene: TRBJ2-1
abundance: NA
v_gene: TRBV18
d_gene: NA

CDR3nt: TGTGCCAGCACCCTGACAGGGGCGGACTCTGGGGCCAACGTCCTGACTTTC
CDR3aa: CASTLTGADSGANVLTF
j_gene: TRBJ2-6
abundance: few
v_gene: TRBV7-9
d_gene: TRBD1

CDR3nt: TGTGCCACCAGTCCCGACAGGAGAAATCAGCCCCAGCATTTT
CDR3aa: CATSPDRRNQPQHF
j_gene: TRBJ1-5
abundance: NA
v_gene: TRBV24-1
d_gene: NA

CDR3nt: TGTGCCAGCAGCCATGCCGGGACTAGCGGGAGGAATGAGCAGTTCTTC
CDR3aa: CASSHAGTSGRNEQFF
j_gene: TRBJ2-1
abundance: NA
v_gene: TRBV4-2
d_gene: TRBD2

CDR3nt: TGTGCCACCAGTGATTTAGGGGGGGGCTCCTACAATGAGCAGTTCTTC
CDR3aa: CATSDLGGGSYNEQFF
j_gene: TRBJ2-1
abundance: NA
v_gene: TRBV24-1
d_gene: NA

CDR3nt: TGTGCCAGCTCACCAAACAGGAATCCGCAAGAGACCCAGTACTTC
CDR3aa: CASSPNRNPQETQYF
j_gene: TRBJ2-5
abundance: NA
v_gene: TRBV18
d_gene: NA

CDR3nt: TGTGCCAGCAGCTTAGGGCAGGGGGCCTCCTATGAAAAACTGTTTTTT
CDR3aa: CASSLGQGASYEKLFF
j_gene: TRBJ1-4
abundance: NA
v_gene: TRBV11-2
d_gene: TRBD1

CDR3nt: TGTGCCAGCAGCCCCTCCGGGACTAGCATAAATGAGCAGTTCTTC
CDR3aa: CASSPSGTSINEQFF
j_gene: TRBJ2-1
abundance: NA
v_gene: TRBV7-3
d_gene: TRBD2